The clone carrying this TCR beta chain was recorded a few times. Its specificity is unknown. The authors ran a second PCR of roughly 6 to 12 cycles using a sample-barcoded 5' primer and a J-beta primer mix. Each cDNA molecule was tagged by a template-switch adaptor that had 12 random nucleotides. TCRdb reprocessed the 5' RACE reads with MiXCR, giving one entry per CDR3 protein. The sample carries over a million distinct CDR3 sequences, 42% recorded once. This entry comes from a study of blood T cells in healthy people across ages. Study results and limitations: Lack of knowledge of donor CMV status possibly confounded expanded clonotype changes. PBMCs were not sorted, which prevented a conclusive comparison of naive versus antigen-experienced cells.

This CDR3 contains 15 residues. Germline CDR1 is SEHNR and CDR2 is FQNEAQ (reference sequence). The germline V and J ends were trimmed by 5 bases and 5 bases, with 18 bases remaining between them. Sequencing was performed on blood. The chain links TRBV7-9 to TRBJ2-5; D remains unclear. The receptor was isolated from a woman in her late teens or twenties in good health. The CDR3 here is CASSPKDHYRETQYF. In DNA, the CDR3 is TGTGCCAGCAGCCCAAAGGACCACTACCGGGAGACCCAGTACTTC.